Listed below are T cell receptor beta chains from one sample, sequenced in a study of OX40 agonist ivuxolimab in advanced cancers. The protocol was immunoSEQ multiplex PCR, while the TCRdb copy is restricted to in-frame clones and leaves out a portion. This table holds approximately 92,000 clones, about 96% found once. This specimen consisted of CD4+ or CD8+ T cells sorted from blood, obtained in a trial of the OX40 agonist ivuxolimab. The receptors derive from an adult with an advanced solid tumor such as melanoma, head and neck, liver or kidney cancer. CDR3s include the opening cysteine and the closing phenylalanine or tryptophan. A D gene is named only where the DNA matches it firmly. Size is omitted from some rows. Given values are once, few, many or a class for expanded clones.

j_gene	v_gene	abundance	d_gene	CDR3nt	CDR3aa
TRBJ1-4	TRBV7-9	-	TRBD1	TGTGCCAGCAGCTCAGGGACAGCTCCAACTAATGAAAAACTGTTTTTT	CASSSGTAPTNEKLFF
TRBJ2-3	TRBV27	-	TRBD2	TGTGCCAGCGAGCCCCTCCCCGGGAGCGGGGGGTCCACAGATACGCAGTATTTT	CASEPLPGSGGSTDTQYF
TRBJ2-7	TRBV28	-	-	TGTGCCAGCAGTCCAGATAGAGAGAGCTCCTACGAGCAGTACTTC	CASSPDRESSYEQYF
TRBJ1-1	TRBV5-1	-	TRBD1	TGCGCCAGCAGCTTTCACAGGGGCACTGAAGCTTTCTTT	CASSFHRGTEAFF
TRBJ1-6	TRBV5-4	-	TRBD1	TGTGCCAGCAGGTTGGGACAGGGCAATTCACCCCTCCACTTT	CASRLGQGNSPLHF
TRBJ2-7	TRBV19	-	TRBD2	TGTGCCAGTAGTATGGGACTAGCGGGAGCCCCCTACGAGCAGTACTTC	CASSMGLAGAPYEQYF
TRBJ1-1	TRBV18	-	TRBD1	TGTGCCAGCTCACCGGGACAGGGGGCGCCTGAAGCTTTCTTT	CASSPGQGAPEAFF
TRBJ2-5	TRBV4-1	few	-	TGCGCCAGCAGCCAAGAGGCCCGGGACCAAGAGACCCAGTACTTC	CASSQEARDQETQYF
TRBJ2-3	TRBV11-1	-	-	TGTGCCAGCAGCTTGCGGCTACCTAAAGTCATCACAGATACGCAGTATTTT	CASSLRLPKVITDTQYF
TRBJ2-1	TRBV28	-	-	TGTGCCAGCAGTTTATCAGGCTACAATGAGCAGTTCTTC	CASSLSGYNEQFF
TRBJ2-7	TRBV6-1	-	-	TGTGCCAGCAGTGAATTCTTACGGCCCAGCCCCTCCTACGAGCAGTACTTC	CASSEFLRPSPSYEQYF
TRBJ2-7	TRBV7-9	once	-	TGTGCCAGCAGCTTGACTGAGGGTAACGAGCAGTACTTC	CASSLTEGNEQYF
TRBJ2-5	TRBV7-8	-	TRBD2	TGTGCCAGCAGCTTAGTATCAGCGCTAGCGGGAAAAGGGCAGACCCAGTACTTC	CASSLVSALAGKGQTQYF
TRBJ1-2	TRBV11-2	-	-	TGTGCCAGCAGCTTAGGGCTGGGGCAGACTAACTATGGCTACACCTTC	CASSLGLGQTNYGYTF
TRBJ1-1	TRBV6-4	-	TRBD1	TGTGCCAGCAGACCCCAGACAGGGGGCGCGACTGAAGCTTTCTTT	CASRPQTGGATEAFF
TRBJ2-1	TRBV7-6	-	TRBD2	TGTGCCAGCAGCTTAGCGAGCGGGAGCTCCTACAATGAGCAGTTCTTC	CASSLASGSSYNEQFF
TRBJ1-1	TRBV6-1	-	-	TGTGCCAGCAGTGAAGCTAATGGAGAGAACACTGAAGCTTTCTTT	CASSEANGENTEAFF
TRBJ1-5	TRBV28	-	-	TGTGCCAGCAGGCTGAGCTGGGGGAATAGCAATCAGCCCCAGCATTTT	CASRLSWGNSNQPQHF
TRBJ2-7	TRBV11-1	-	-	TGTGCCAGCAGCTTAGTCAGGGGAAGCGAGCAGTACTTC	CASSLVRGSEQYF
TRBJ2-1	TRBV5-6	-	-	TGTGCCAGCAGCGACCGCGGGTCTCCCTACAATGAGCAGTTCTTC	CASSDRGSPYNEQFF
TRBJ2-7	TRBV27	-	-	TGTGCCAGCAGTTTAATTGGGATTAGCTCCTACGAGCAGTACTTC	CASSLIGISSYEQYF
TRBJ1-3	TRBV19	once	-	TGTGCCAGTATAGACTTCTCTGGAAACACCATATATTTT	CASIDFSGNTIYF
TRBJ2-3	TRBV5-4	-	-	TGTGCCAGCAGCTTGGTTCATGCCAGCTTAAACACAGATACGCAGTATTTT	CASSLVHASLNTDTQYF
TRBJ2-7	TRBV5-4	-	TRBD2	TGTGCCAGCAGCTTGGGTCTAGCGGTGTCCTACGAGCAGTACTTC	CASSLGLAVSYEQYF
TRBJ1-2	TRBV18	few	-	TGTGCCAGCTCACCACGAGTCGAGAGTAACTATGGCTACACCTTC	CASSPRVESNYGYTF
TRBJ2-7	TRBV7-8	-	TRBD1	TGTGCCAGCAGCTTAAGGTCACAGGGGGACGTGGGCGAGCAGTACTTC	CASSLRSQGDVGEQYF
TRBJ2-1	TRBV19	-	TRBD2	TGTGCCAGTTGCACTAGCGGGTTCAATGAGCAGTTCTTC	CASCTSGFNEQFF
TRBJ1-5	TRBV7-6	-	-	TGTGCCAGCAGCTTAGAGGTCAGCATTCAGCCCCAGCATTTT	CASSLEVSIQPQHF
TRBJ1-2	TRBV11-2	few	-	TGTGCCAGCAGCTTGGGAGCTAACTATGGCTACACCTTC	CASSLGANYGYTF